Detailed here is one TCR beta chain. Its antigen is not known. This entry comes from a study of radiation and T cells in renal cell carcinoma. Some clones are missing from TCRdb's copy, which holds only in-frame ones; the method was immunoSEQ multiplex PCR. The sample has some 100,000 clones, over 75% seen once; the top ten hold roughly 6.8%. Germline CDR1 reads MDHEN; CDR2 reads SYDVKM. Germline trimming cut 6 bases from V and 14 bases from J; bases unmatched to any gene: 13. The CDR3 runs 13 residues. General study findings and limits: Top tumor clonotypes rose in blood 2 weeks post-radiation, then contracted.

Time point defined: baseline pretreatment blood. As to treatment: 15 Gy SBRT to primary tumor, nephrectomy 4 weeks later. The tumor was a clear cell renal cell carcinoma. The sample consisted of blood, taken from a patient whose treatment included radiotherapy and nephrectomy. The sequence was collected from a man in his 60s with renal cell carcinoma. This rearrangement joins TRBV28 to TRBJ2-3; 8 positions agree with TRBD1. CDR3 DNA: TGTGCCAGCAGGCTCGGCTTAGGACAGGGAAGGTATTTT. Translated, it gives CASRLGLGQGRYF.